This entry lists 25 T cell receptor beta chains sequenced from one sample in a study of blood T cell repertoires in COVID-19. Using immunoSEQ multiplex PCR, the repertoire was profiled, and TCRdb retains in-frame clones only, with some absent. Among 200,000 to 300,000 clones listed, roughly 86% were seen once. The sequenced sample consisted of peripheral blood. The receptors originated from a man in his forties who had recovered from COVID-19.

The chain has TRBV30 and TRBJ2-3; 12 nucleotides agree with TRBD2. The germline V gene has CDR1 GTSNPN and CDR2 SVGIG (reference sequence). V lost 2 bases and J lost 2; bases outside the gene matches: 2. There are 15 residues in the CDR3. CDR3 in DNA: TGTGCCTGGAGTCGGACTAGCGGGGTCACAGATACGCAGTATTTT. This sequence encodes CAWSRTSGVTDTQYF.

CDR3: CASSPTEKVSYEQYF. CDR3 DNA: TGTGCCAGCAGCCCCACAGAAAAAGTCTCCTACGAGCAGTACTTC. This chain connects TRBV9 to TRBJ2-7; D ambiguous. The CDR3 runs to 15 residues. Germline lookup yields CDR1 SGDLS and CDR2 YYNGEE. V lost 4 bases, J lost 0 bases, and 14 bases lay in between.

V is TRBV10-1 and J is TRBJ2-7; D is unresolved. This CDR3 spans 13 amino acids. V gave up 0 bases and J gave up 7 bases, with 10 bases separating them. Per the germline V gene, CDR1 is WNHNN and CDR2 is SYGVQD (reference sequence). The CDR3: CASSESLVGEQYF. CDR3 nucleotide sequence: TGCGCCAGCAGTGAGTCCCTAGTTGGAGAGCAGTACTTC.

This clone is a singleton in its sample. The J gene is TRBJ2-2, the V gene TRBV10-3; no definite D call. The CDR3 contains 14 residues. Germline lookup yields CDR1 ENHRY and CDR2 SYGVKD. Trimming shortened V by 6 bases and J by 1 base, and 9 bases separated the two germline ends. CDR3: CAIRQILNTGELFF. The CDR3 nucleotides are TGTGCCATCAGACAAATCCTGAACACCGGGGAGCTGTTTTTT.

This rearrangement joins TRBV7-9 to TRBJ1-1; TRBD1 agrees at 8 bases. This CDR3 has 14 residues. Trimming at V came to 6 bases and at J to 1 base, leaving 4 bases not matched to a gene. The V gene's germline CDR1 is SEHNR and CDR2 FQNEAQ (reference sequence). DNA of the CDR3: TGTGCCAGCAGGGCAGGGGGCAGGAACACTGAAGCTTTCTTT. This gives the protein CASRAGGRNTEAFF.

This CDR3 is CASSQEYTSGGYRTDTQYF. The CDR3 DNA follows: TGTGCCAGCAGCCAAGAGTACACTAGCGGGGGCTATCGCACAGATACGCAGTATTTT. The chain joins TRBV3-1 (or the pseudogene TRBV3-2) to TRBJ2-3, with 11 bases identical to TRBD2. This CDR3 comprises 19 residues. Germline V gene lookup returns CDR1 LGHDT and CDR2 YNNKEL (reference sequence). The V segment lost 0 bases and the J segment 1 base; nucleotides outside the gene matches: 9.

This clone was detected once. V gene TRBV29-1 combines with J gene TRBJ1-1; TRBD1 is a possible D gene (5 bases). V was clipped by 4 bases and J by 8 bases, with 14 bases between them. The germline V gene has CDR1 SQVTM and CDR2 ANQGSEA. The CDR3 totals 12 residues. The CDR3 DNA reads as TGCAGCGTTGTTGCAGGGCAGTTAGAAGCTTTCTTT. This translates into CSVVAGQLEAFF.

V is TRBV7-2 and J is TRBJ2-3, with D possibly matching TRBD1 (6 bases). The CDR3 loop spans 14 amino acids. Germline CDR1 is SGHTA and CDR2 is FQGNSA. V was shortened by 5 bases and J by 7 bases, with 16 bases between the two germline ends. The CDR3 reads CASSLDRRTHTQYF. The CDR3 nucleotides are TGTGCCAGCAGCCTGGACAGACGCACGCATACGCAGTATTTT.

The chain's CDR3 is CASSATEGTEAFF. CDR3 sequence (DNA): TGTGCCAGCAGTGCCACCGAGGGCACTGAAGCTTTCTTT. The rearrangement joins TRBV11-2 to TRBJ1-1; D remains ambiguous. V gave up 6 bases and J gave up 4 bases, with 12 bases separating them. From germline, CDR1 is SGHAT and CDR2 FQNNGV. This CDR3 contains 13 residues.

The CDR3 DNA reads as TGTGCCAGCAGCCCCTTCAGGGGACAGCGGATAGGGGATGAGCAGTTCTTC. As protein: CASSPFRGQRIGDEQFF. The J gene is TRBJ2-1, the V gene TRBV5-5, with 7 nucleotides matching TRBD1. V gave up 4 bases and J gave up 8 bases; unmatched junction bases: 18. CDR1 and CDR2 (germline): SGHKS, YYEKEE (reference sequence). The CDR3 spans 17 residues.

The chain links TRBV5-4 to TRBJ2-1, with TRBD2 matching 8 bases. This CDR3 comprises 14 residues. V gave up 3 bases and J gave up 12 bases; unmatched junction bases: 11. The germline V gene has CDR1 SGHNT and CDR2 YYREEE (reference sequence). The DNA for the CDR3 is TGTGCCAGCAGCTGGGGGTTTACGGGACTAGGGCAGTTCTTC. Translation gives CASSWGFTGLGQFF.

The genes are TRBV5-4 and TRBJ2-7, with no clear D. Germline V gene sequence: CDR1 SGHNT, CDR2 YYREEE (reference sequence). Trimming pared 0 bases from V and 6 bases from J, leaving 10 bases between. This CDR3 has 13 residues. The CDR3 protein is CASSLGAPLEQYF. The CDR3 bases are TGTGCCAGCAGCTTGGGGGCTCCTCTCGAGCAGTACTTC.

The chain is built from TRBV12-5 and TRBJ1-2, with TRBD1 identical over 7 bases. Losses at the gene ends were 8 bases for V and 4 bases for J; bases not matched to a gene: 7. The CDR3 contains 13 residues. CDR1 LGHNT and CDR2 FRNRAP come from the germline V gene. The CDR3 here is CASTFGTVYGYTF. DNA of the CDR3: TGTGCTAGTACCTTCGGGACAGTCTATGGCTACACCTTC. The full variable domain, rest sourced from reference TRBV12-5 and TRBJ1-2, is DARVTQTPRHKVTEMGQEVTMRCQPILGHNTVFWYRQTMMQGLELLAYFRNRAPLDDSGMPKDRFSAEMPDATLATLKIQPSEPRDSAVYFCASTFGTVYGYTFGSGTRLTVV.

This clone has a single count. The V gene is TRBV1, the J gene TRBJ2-3; the table's D call, TRBD2, was not checked against the DNA. TRBV1 is a pseudogene locus. This CDR3 contains 16 residues. CDR3 region: CTSSRLAGASTDTQYF. The CDR3, as DNA: TGCACCAGCAGCCGCTTAGCGGGAGCTAGCACAGATACGCAGTATTTT.

This sequence joins TRBV19 and TRBJ1-2; D not resolved. Germline CDR1 and CDR2: LNHDA and SQIVND (reference sequence). The V and J ends lost 5 bases and 4 bases respectively, with 11 bases between them. The CDR3 totals 13 residues. The CDR3 nucleotides read TGTGCCAGTAGTGAGCGACCTTCCTATGGCTACACCTTC. Translated: CASSERPSYGYTF.

This clone was detected only a few times. The CDR3 is CASSLVPGNTEAFF. In DNA form, the CDR3 reads TGTGCCAGCAGCTTAGTGCCGGGGAACACTGAAGCTTTCTTT. This chain uses TRBV7-9 with TRBJ1-1; D unclear. The CDR3 is 14 residues long. CDR1 and CDR2 from the germline V gene are SEHNR and FQNEAQ (reference sequence). V was pared by 1 base and J by 1 base, with 7 bases between.

The J gene is TRBJ2-3, the V gene TRBV7-2; 7 bases are a match to TRBD2. After removal of 6 bases from V and 3 bases from J, the junction contained 12 bases not matched to a gene. This CDR3 region has 16 residues. From germline, CDR1 is SGHTA and CDR2 FQGNSA. The CDR3 is CASSFRGDSRTDTQYF. For the CDR3, the DNA is TGTGCCAGCAGTTTCCGGGGGGACTCTAGGACAGATACGCAGTATTTT.

The chain links TRBV2 to TRBJ1-2; 10 nucleotides match TRBD1. V lost 6 bases, J lost 0 bases, and 10 bases stayed unmatched. The CDR3 is made up of 17 amino acids. CDR1 and CDR2 (germline): SNHLY, FYNNEI. The DNA of the CDR3 is TGTGCCAGCAGGGGGGGGGACAGGGGCCCCGCTAACTATGGCTACACCTTC. Residues: CASRGGDRGPANYGYTF.

The CDR3 is CASSFATGIGEQYF. The CDR3 bases are TGTGCCAGCAGCTTTGCTACAGGGATTGGCGAGCAGTACTTC. The rearrangement links TRBV7-9 to TRBJ2-7; D possibly corresponds to TRBD1 (6 bases). The germline V gene has CDR1 SEHNR and CDR2 FQNEAQ (reference sequence). This CDR3 region has 14 residues. V was cut by 3 bases and J by 6 bases, with 15 bases left in between.

J is TRBJ1-6 and V is TRBV18; TRBD1 might be the D (6 bases). CDR1 is KGHSH and CDR2 is LQKENI in the germline V gene. The CDR3 loop spans 22 amino acids. V lost 3 bases and J lost 5, with 32 bases in between. The CDR3 protein is CASSPKQGPPGTRVNHNSPLHF. The CDR3 DNA sequence: TGTGCCAGCTCACCTAAGCAGGGGCCCCCGGGAACTCGGGTCAACCATAATTCACCCCTCCACTTT. The complete variable domain, with remaining parts taken from reference TRBV18 and TRBJ1-6, reads NAGVMQNPRHLVRRRGQEARLRCSPMKGHSHVYWYRQLPEEGLKFMVYLQKENIIDESGMPKERFSAEFPKEGPSILRIQQVVRGDSAAYFCASSPKQGPPGTRVNHNSPLHFGNGTRLTVT.

V gene TRBV9 combines with J gene TRBJ1-2; 11 bases map to TRBD1. J gave up 8 bases and V 0 bases, and 9 bases lay outside the gene matches. The CDR3 runs 16 residues. Germline V lookup: CDR1 SGDLS, CDR2 YYNGEE. The CDR3 bases are TGTGCCAGCAGCGTAGGGTCTGGGACAGGGGGATACGGCTACACCTTC. Protein sequence: CASSVGSGTGGYGYTF.

The rearrangement joins TRBV29-1 to TRBJ2-7, with D possibly matching TRBD1 (6 bases). The V gene lost 6 bases and the J gene lost 2 bases, with 17 bases spanning the gap. CDR1 is SQVTM and CDR2 is ANQGSEA in the germline V gene. CDR3 size: 14 residues. CDR3 DNA: TGCAGCGTCTCCCTAGGCAGGGGAGCCTACGAGCAGTACTTC. This translates into CSVSLGRGAYEQYF.

The chain is built from TRBV7-9 and TRBJ1-6, with 9 bases aligning to TRBD1. This CDR3 comprises 15 residues. Germline values: CDR1 SEHNR, CDR2 FQNEAQ (reference sequence). Losses at the gene ends were 5 bases for V and 5 bases for J; bases not matched to a gene: 4. The CDR3, as DNA: TGTGCCAGCAGCCCTCGGGACAGGGATAATTCACCCCTCCACTTT. Residues: CASSPRDRDNSPLHF. Together with reference TRBV7-9 and TRBJ1-6, the CDR3 gives the full variable domain: DTGVSQNPRHKITKRGQNVTFRCDPISEHNRLYWYRQTLGQGPEFLTYFQNEAQLEKSRLLSDRFSAERPKGSFSTLEIQRTEQGDSAMYLCASSPRDRDNSPLHFGNGTRLTVT.

This clone has just one count. This chain uses TRBV4-3 with TRBJ2-1; D call uncertain. V lost 0 bases and J 6 bases, leaving 15 bases between the germline ends. This CDR3 comprises 16 residues. Germline-derived CDR1 and CDR2 are LGHNA and YSLEER. CDR3 DNA sequence: TGCGCCAGCAGCCAAGACGAAGCCCCCTCGCGCAATGAGCAGTTCTTC. It is translated as CASSQDEAPSRNEQFF.

The CDR3 sequence: CASSYSPLSTGELFF. CDR3 nucleotide sequence: TGTGCCAGCAGTTACTCGCCCTTGAGTACCGGGGAGCTGTTTTTT. The chain joins TRBV6-2 or TRBV6-3 to TRBJ2-2; unclear D gene. The ends were cut back, 0 bases at V and 5 bases at J, with 10 bases in the middle. The V gene's germline CDR1 is MNHEY and CDR2 SVGEGT. The CDR3 runs to 15 residues.